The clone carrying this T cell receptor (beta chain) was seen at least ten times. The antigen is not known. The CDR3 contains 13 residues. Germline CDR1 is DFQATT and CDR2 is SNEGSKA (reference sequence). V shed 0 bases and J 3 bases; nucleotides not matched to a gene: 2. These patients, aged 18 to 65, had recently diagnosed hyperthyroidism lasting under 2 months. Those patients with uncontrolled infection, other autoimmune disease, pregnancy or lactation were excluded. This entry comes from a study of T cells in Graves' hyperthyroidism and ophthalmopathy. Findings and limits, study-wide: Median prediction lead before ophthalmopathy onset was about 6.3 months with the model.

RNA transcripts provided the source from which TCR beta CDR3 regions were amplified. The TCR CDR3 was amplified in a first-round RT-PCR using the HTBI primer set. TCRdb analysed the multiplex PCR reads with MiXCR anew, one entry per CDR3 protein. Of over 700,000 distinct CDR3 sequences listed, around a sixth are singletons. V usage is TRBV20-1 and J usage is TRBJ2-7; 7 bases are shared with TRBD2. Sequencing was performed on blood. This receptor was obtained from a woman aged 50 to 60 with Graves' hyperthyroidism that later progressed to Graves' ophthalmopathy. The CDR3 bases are TGCAGTGCTAGAGATCCGGGGGGCTACGAGCAGTACTTC. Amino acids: CSARDPGGYEQYF.